This T cell receptor (beta chain) was sequenced during a study of identical twins. The CDR3 extends over 17 amino acids. CDR1 DFQATT and CDR2 SNEGSKA come from the germline V gene (reference sequence). J was trimmed by 1 base and V by 6 bases; bases with no gene match: 17. TCRdb re-called the 5' RACE reads through MiXCR, storing one row per CDR3 protein. The sample lists roughly 690,000 distinct CDR3 sequences; around 20% were seen once. These records were also assigned to another study, of T cells expressing NK-cell markers.

Sequenced sample: PBMCs. The chain carries TRBV20-1 and TRBJ2-7; 8 nucleotides agree with TRBD2. The clonotype comes from a young woman in good health. The CDR3 reads CSALPGPSGGPSYEQYF. CDR3 DNA sequence: TGCAGTGCCCTCCCTGGACCCAGCGGGGGCCCTTCCTACGAGCAGTACTTC.